This T cell receptor (beta chain) is drawn from a study of cytomegalovirus exposure and HLA in healthy donors. Study conclusions and caveats: When presence/absence was analysed, sequencing depth was taken to be roughly uniform across donors.

The PCR was carried out with 60 Vbeta primers and 13 Jbeta primers. Only in-frame clones appear in the TCRdb table, and some are missing; sequencing was by immunoSEQ multiplex PCR. The sample contains 150,000 to 200,000 clones, more than 80% of which appear only once. Turning to this clone: The antigen is undetermined. Other DNA sequences in the same sample also yield this CDR3.

Trimming removed 5 bases from V and 7 bases from J; junction bases left unmatched: 9. The CDR3 loop spans 14 amino acids. CDR1 and CDR2 (germline): MNHEY, SMNVEV (reference sequence). The clonotype was recovered from a young woman in good health and CMV-seropositive. The rearrangement uses TRBV27 and TRBJ2-7, with 9 bases identical to TRBD2. The sequenced sample was PBMCs. CDR3 sequence (DNA): TGTGCCAGCAGTCCGGTAGCGGGGGCCAGGGAGCAGTACTTC. It codes for CASSPVAGAREQYF.